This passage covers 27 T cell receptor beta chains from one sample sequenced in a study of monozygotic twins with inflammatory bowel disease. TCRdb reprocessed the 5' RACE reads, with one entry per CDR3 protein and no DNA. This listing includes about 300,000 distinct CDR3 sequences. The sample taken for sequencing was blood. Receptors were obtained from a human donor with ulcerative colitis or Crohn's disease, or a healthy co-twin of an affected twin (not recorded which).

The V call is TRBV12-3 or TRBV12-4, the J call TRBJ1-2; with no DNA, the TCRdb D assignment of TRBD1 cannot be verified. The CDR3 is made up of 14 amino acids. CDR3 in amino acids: CASSYGRVPYGYTF.

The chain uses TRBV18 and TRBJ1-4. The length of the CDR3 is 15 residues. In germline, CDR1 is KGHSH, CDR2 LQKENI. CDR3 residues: CASSPDGATNEKLFF.

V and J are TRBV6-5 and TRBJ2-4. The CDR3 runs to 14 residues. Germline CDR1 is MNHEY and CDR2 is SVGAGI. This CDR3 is CASSYSGDRSIQYF.

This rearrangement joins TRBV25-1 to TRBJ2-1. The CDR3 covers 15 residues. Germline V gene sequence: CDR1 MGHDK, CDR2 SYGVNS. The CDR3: CASSDPGSSYNEQFF. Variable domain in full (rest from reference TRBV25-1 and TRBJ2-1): EADIYQTPRYLVIGTGKKITLECSQTMGHDKMYWYQQDPGMELHLIHYSYGVNSTEKGDLSSESTVSRIRTEHFPLTLESARPSHTSQYLCASSDPGSSYNEQFFGPGTRLTVL.

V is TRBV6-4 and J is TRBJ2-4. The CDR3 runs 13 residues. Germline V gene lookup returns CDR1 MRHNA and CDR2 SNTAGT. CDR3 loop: CASSVLAKNIQYF.

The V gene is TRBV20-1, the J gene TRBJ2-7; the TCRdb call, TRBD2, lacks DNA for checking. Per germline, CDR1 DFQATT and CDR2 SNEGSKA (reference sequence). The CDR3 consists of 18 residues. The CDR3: CSARGAGLAQGFIYEQYF.

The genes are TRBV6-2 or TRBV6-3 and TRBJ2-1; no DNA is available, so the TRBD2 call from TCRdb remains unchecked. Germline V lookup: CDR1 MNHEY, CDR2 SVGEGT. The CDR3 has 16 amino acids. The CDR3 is CASTPRGRTSGNEQFF.

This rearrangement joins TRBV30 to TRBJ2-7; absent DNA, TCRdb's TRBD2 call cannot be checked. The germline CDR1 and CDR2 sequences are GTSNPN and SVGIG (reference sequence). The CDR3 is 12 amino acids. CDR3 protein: CAWSRLAAEQYF.

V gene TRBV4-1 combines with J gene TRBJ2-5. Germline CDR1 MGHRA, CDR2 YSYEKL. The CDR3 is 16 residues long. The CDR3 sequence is CASSDFGRHDKETQYF.

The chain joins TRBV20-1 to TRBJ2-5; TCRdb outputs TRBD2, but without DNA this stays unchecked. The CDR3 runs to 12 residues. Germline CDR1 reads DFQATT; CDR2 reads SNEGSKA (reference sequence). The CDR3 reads CSATRDYETQYF.

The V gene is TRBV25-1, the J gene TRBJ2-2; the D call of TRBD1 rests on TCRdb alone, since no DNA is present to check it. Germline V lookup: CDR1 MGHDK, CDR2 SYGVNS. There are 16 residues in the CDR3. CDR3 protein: CASSERTGAIFRELFF.

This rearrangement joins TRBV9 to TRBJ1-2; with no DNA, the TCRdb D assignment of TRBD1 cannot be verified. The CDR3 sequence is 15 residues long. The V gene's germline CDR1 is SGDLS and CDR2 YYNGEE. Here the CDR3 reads CASSVGEGVNYGYTF.

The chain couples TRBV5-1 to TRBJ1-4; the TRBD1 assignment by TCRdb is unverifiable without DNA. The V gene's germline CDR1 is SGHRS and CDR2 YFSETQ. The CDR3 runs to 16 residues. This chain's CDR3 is CASSLALDRRNEKLFF.

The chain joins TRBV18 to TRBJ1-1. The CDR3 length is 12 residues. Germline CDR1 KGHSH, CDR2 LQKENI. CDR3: CASSRMETEAFF.

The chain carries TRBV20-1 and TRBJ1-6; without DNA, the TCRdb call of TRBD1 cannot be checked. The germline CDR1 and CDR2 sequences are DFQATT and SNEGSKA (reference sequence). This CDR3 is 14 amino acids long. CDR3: CSARAGTENSPLHF.

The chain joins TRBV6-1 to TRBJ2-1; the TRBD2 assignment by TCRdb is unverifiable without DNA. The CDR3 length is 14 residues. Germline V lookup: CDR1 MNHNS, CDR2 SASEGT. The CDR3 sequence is CASRLGLTYNEQFF.

CDR3: CASSLGLAGNEQFF. J is TRBJ2-1 and V is TRBV7-2; without DNA, the TCRdb call of TRBD2 cannot be checked. This CDR3 comprises 14 residues. Germline values: CDR1 SGHTA, CDR2 FQGNSA.

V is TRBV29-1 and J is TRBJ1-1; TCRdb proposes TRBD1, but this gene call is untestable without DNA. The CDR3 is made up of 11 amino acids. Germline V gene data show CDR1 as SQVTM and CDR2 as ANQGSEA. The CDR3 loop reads CSAYTGFGAFF. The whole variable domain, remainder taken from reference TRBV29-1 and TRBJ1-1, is SAVISQKPSRDICQRGTSLTIQCQVDSQVTMMFWYRQQPGQSLTLIATANQGSEATYESGFVIDKFPISRPNLTFSTLTVSNMSPEDSSIYLCSAYTGFGAFFGQGTRLTVV.

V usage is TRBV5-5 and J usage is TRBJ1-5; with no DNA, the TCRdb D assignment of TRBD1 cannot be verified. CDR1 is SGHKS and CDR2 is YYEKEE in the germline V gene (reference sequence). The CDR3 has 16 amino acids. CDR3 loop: CASSLSGGKGNQPQHF.

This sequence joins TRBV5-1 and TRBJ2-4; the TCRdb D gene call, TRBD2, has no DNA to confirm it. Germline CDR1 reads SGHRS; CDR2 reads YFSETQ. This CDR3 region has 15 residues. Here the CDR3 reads CASSQTSGYKNIQYF.

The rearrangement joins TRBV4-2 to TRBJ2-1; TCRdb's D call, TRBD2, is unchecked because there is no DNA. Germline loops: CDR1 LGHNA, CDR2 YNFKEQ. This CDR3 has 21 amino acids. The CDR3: CASSRKRAGTSGGPSYNEQFF.

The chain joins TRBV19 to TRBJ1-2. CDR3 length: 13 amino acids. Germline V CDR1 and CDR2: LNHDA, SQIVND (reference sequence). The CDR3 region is CASRNMGNYGYTF. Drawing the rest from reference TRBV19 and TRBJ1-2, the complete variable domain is DGGITQSPKYLFRKEGQNVTLSCEQNLNHDAMYWYRQDPGQGLRLIYYSQIVNDFQKGDIAEGYSVSREKKESFPLTVTSAQKNPTAFYLCASRNMGNYGYTFGSGTRLTVV.

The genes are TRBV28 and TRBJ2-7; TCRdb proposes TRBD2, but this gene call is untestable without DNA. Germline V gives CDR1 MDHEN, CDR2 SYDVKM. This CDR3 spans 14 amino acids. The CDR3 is CASSLWGTNYEQYF.

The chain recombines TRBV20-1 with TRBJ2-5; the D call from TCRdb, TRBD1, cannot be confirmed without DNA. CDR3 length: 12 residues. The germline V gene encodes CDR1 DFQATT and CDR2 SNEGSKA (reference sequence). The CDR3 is CSAGSRPGTQYF.

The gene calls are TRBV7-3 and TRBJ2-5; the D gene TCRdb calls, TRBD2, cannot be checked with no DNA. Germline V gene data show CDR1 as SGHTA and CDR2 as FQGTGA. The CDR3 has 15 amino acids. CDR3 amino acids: CASSLRGTLGETQYF.

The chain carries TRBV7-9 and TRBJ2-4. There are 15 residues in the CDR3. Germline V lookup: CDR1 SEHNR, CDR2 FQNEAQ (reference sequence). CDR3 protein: CASSNGDLAKNIQYF.

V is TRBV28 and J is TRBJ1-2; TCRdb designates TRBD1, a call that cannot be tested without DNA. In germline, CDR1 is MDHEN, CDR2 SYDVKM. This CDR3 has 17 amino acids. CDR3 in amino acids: CASSFRDSEGVRYGYTF.